This paragraph covers one T cell receptor (beta chain) sequence. The sample belongs to a study of T cell changes during pregnancy in multiple sclerosis. This table comes from immunoSEQ multiplex PCR, and its TCRdb copy is limited to in-frame clones, with some not included. In the table there are around 64,000 clones, about nine tenths of which are singletons. This material consisted of CD4+ T cells from peripheral blood mononuclear cells, taken after pregnancy. This clonotype originated in a female donor with multiple sclerosis, enrolled in a pregnancy study.

The chain's CDR3 is CASSLAQYNEQFF. The CDR3 DNA reads TGTGCCAGCAGCCTAGCGCAATACAATGAGCAGTTCTTC. The chain joins TRBV2 to TRBJ2-1; D perhaps matches TRBD2 (6 bases). Germline V gives CDR1 SNHLY, CDR2 FYNNEI. The CDR3 is made up of 13 amino acids. V lost 6 bases to trimming and J lost 4 bases, with 10 bases between them. The full variable domain, its missing parts supplied by reference TRBV2 and TRBJ2-1, is EPEVTQTPSHQVTQMGQEVILRCVPISNHLYFYWYRQILGQKVEFLVSFYNNEISEKSEIFDDQFSVERPDGSNFTLKIRSTKLEDSAMYFCASSLAQYNEQFFGPGTRLTVL.